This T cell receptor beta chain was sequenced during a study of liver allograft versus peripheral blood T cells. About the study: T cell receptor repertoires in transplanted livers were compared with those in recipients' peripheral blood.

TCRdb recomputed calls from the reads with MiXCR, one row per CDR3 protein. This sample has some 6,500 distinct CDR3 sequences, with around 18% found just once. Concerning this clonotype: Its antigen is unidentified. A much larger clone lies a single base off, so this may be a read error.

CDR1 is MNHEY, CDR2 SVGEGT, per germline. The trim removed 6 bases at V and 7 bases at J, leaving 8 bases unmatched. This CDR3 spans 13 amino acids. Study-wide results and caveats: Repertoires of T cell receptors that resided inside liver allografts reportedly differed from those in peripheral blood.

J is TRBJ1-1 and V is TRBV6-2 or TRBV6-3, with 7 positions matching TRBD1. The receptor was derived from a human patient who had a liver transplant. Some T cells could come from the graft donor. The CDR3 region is CASRVGGAGEAFF. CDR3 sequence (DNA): TGTGCCAGCAGAGTAGGGGGCGCAGGTGAAGCTTTCTTT.